The T cell receptor (beta chain) under discussion was sequenced for a study of T cells in Graves' hyperthyroidism and ophthalmopathy. CDR1 and CDR2 from the germline V gene are SNHLY and FYNNEI. The junction had 4 bases not matched to a gene; V was cut back by 5 bases and J by 0 bases. This CDR3 has 15 amino acids. RNA transcripts served as the template for amplifying TCR beta CDR3 regions. The HTBI primer set was used in a first-round RT-PCR of the TCR CDR3. TCRdb fed the multiplex PCR reads into MiXCR, producing one record per CDR3 protein. The sample records hundreds of thousands of distinct CDR3 sequences, 15% to 20% being singletons.

The rearrangement links TRBV2 to TRBJ2-1; 7 positions match TRBD2. Sequencing used blood. The sequence derives from a woman aged 25 to 39 with Graves' hyperthyroidism. CDR3 nucleotides: TGTGCCAGCAGTCGGGCTAGCGGCTCCTACAATGAGCAGTTCTTC. Amino acids: CASSRASGSYNEQFF. Drawing the rest from reference TRBV2 and TRBJ2-1, the complete variable domain is EPEVTQTPSHQVTQMGQEVILRCVPISNHLYFYWYRQILGQKVEFLVSFYNNEISEKSEIFDDQFSVERPDGSNFTLKIRSTKLEDSAMYFCASSRASGSYNEQFFGPGTRLTVL.